Here is one T cell receptor (beta chain) with its context. The sample belongs to a study of blood T cell repertoires in COVID-19. In the study overall: Some COVID-19 samples were acute and others convalescent; all came from the United States, Italy and Spain. The analysed material was cDNA or gDNA that came from T cells, B-cell-depleted T cells, or PBMCs.

Looked up from germline, CDR1 is KGHDR and CDR2 is SFDVKD. The CDR3 is 14 residues long. V was cut by 6 bases and J by 3 bases, with 10 bases left in between. The table came from immunoSEQ multiplex PCR; TCRdb's copy has only in-frame clones and leaves some out. The data show tens of thousands of clones, with roughly 90% seen just once and 2.5% to 3.5% held by the top ten. The sequenced sample was peripheral blood. The source of this sequence is a man in his forties or fifties with COVID-19, enrolled during active disease. The genes are TRBV24-1 and TRBJ2-2, with D perhaps TRBD2 (6 bases). The CDR3 DNA follows: TGTGCCACCAGTAGGAGGGAATACACCGGGGAGCTGTTTTTT. It translates to CATSRREYTGELFF.